These T cell receptor beta chains were read from a single sample in a study of blood T cells in healthy people across ages. TCRdb reanalysed the 5' RACE reads using MiXCR and keeps one entry per CDR3 protein. There are 1.8 million or so distinct CDR3 sequences in the sample; approximately 39% occur only once, and more than 20% lies in the top ten. The specimen sequenced was blood. All receptors come from a human donor in good health. The CDR3 runs from the conserved cysteine through the conserved F or W. The D gene is left open where the match is weak. The size entry is marked missing in some rows and otherwise reads once, few, many or a size class.

d_gene: .; v_gene: TRBV5-1; abundance: .; j_gene: TRBJ1-1; CDR3nt: TGCGCCAGCAGCCCGACCGGGACGGTGAACACTGAAGCTTTCTTT; CDR3aa: CASSPTGTVNTEAFF
d_gene: .; v_gene: TRBV9; abundance: .; j_gene: TRBJ1-1; CDR3nt: TGTGCTAGCAGCCCCCGGGGCGGTGAGAACACTGAAGCTTTCTTT; CDR3aa: CASSPRGGENTEAFF
d_gene: TRBD2; v_gene: TRBV7-3; abundance: few; j_gene: TRBJ2-3; CDR3nt: TGTGCCAGCAGCGCTCTAGCGGGGGCACGCACAGATACGCAGTATTTT; CDR3aa: CASSALAGARTDTQYF
d_gene: .; v_gene: TRBV11-2; abundance: few; j_gene: TRBJ1-4; CDR3nt: TGTGCCAGCAGCTTATTTTTCCCTGATGAAAAACTGTTTTTT; CDR3aa: CASSLFFPDEKLFF
d_gene: .; v_gene: TRBV29-1; abundance: .; j_gene: TRBJ2-3; CDR3nt: TGCAGCGTTGAAGAACTATCGAGTTTGACAGATACGCAGTATTTT; CDR3aa: CSVEELSSLTDTQYF
d_gene: .; v_gene: TRBV24-1; abundance: few; j_gene: TRBJ1-2; CDR3nt: TGTGCCACCAGTGATCCCAAGTCATGGGACTATGGCTACACCTTC; CDR3aa: CATSDPKSWDYGYTF
d_gene: .; v_gene: TRBV11-3; abundance: .; j_gene: TRBJ1-1; CDR3nt: TGTGCCAGCAGCTTCGACGCCGCTGAAGCTTTCTTT; CDR3aa: CASSFDAAEAFF
d_gene: .; v_gene: TRBV7-2; abundance: .; j_gene: TRBJ2-5; CDR3nt: TGTGCCAGCAGCTTAGTTGGTCGAGGACTAGAGACCCAGTACTTC; CDR3aa: CASSLVGRGLETQYF
d_gene: .; v_gene: TRBV10-3; abundance: few; j_gene: TRBJ1-1; CDR3nt: TGTGCCACCTCGACCAGAATCAACACTGAAGCTTTCTTT; CDR3aa: CATSTRINTEAFF
d_gene: .; v_gene: TRBV20-1; abundance: .; j_gene: TRBJ2-5; CDR3nt: TGCAGTGCTAGAGCCGGTCAACTAGCCTCGAGGACCCAGTACTTC; CDR3aa: CSARAGQLASRTQYF
d_gene: TRBD2; v_gene: TRBV7-2; abundance: many; j_gene: TRBJ2-3; CDR3nt: TGTGCCAGCAGCACGGGGACTAGTAGGACAGATACGCAGTATTTT; CDR3aa: CASSTGTSRTDTQYF